Listed below are T cell receptor beta chains from one sample, sequenced in a study of cytomegalovirus exposure and HLA in healthy donors. Assay used: immunoSEQ multiplex PCR; TCRdb lists only in-frame clones, some missing. The table lists about 98,000 clones, around three quarters of them singletons, with 16% in the top ten. Sequences were obtained from PBMCs. The receptors originated from a man aged 55-75 years in good health and CMV-seropositive. Each CDR3 is given with its conserved first and last residue. A D gene is named only where the DNA matches it firmly. Clone size is not always given. Where it is, it says once, few, many or a class for expanded clones.

d_call: TRBD1
v_call: TRBV6-6
j_call: TRBJ1-5
clone_size: NA
cdr3_length: 15
cdr3_nt: TGTGCCAGCAGCTCGGACAGGGTGACGAGACAGCCCCAGCATTTT
cdr3_aa: CASSSDRVTRQPQHF

d_call: TRBD2
v_call: TRBV14
j_call: TRBJ2-1
clone_size: NA
cdr3_length: 16
cdr3_nt: TGTGCCAGCAGCCCCCAGGGACTAGCGGCCTACAATGAGCAGTTCTTC
cdr3_aa: CASSPQGLAAYNEQFF

d_call: TRBD1
v_call: TRBV4-1
j_call: TRBJ2-1
clone_size: NA
cdr3_length: 16
cdr3_nt: TGCGCCAGCAGCCAAGTAGGGACAGCCAACTACAATGAGCAGTTCTTC
cdr3_aa: CASSQVGTANYNEQFF

d_call: TRBD1
v_call: TRBV7-2
j_call: TRBJ2-7
clone_size: NA
cdr3_length: 15
cdr3_nt: TGTGCCAGCAGCCACGGACAGGGCCCCTTCAGCGAGCAGTACTTC
cdr3_aa: CASSHGQGPFSEQYF

d_call: NA
v_call: TRBV6-6
j_call: TRBJ2-1
clone_size: NA
cdr3_length: 13
cdr3_nt: TGTGCCAGCAGCCCCCCGGGCTACAATGAGCAGTTCTTC
cdr3_aa: CASSPPGYNEQFF

d_call: NA
v_call: TRBV10-2
j_call: TRBJ2-7
clone_size: NA
cdr3_length: 17
cdr3_nt: TGCGCCAGCAGTGAGACCGGAGGAACAGTAGACTCCTACGAGCAGTACTTC
cdr3_aa: CASSETGGTVDSYEQYF

d_call: TRBD1
v_call: TRBV30
j_call: TRBJ1-5
clone_size: NA
cdr3_length: 15
cdr3_nt: TGTGCCTGGTCAGCCGGGACAGGAGTTTATCAGCCCCAGCATTTT
cdr3_aa: CAWSAGTGVYQPQHF

d_call: TRBD1
v_call: TRBV15
j_call: TRBJ1-4
clone_size: NA
cdr3_length: 14
cdr3_nt: TGTGCCACCAGCAGAGGGGACAGCAATGAAAAACTGTTTTTT
cdr3_aa: CATSRGDSNEKLFF

d_call: NA
v_call: TRBV7-2
j_call: TRBJ1-2
clone_size: once
cdr3_length: 11
cdr3_nt: TGTGCCAGCAGTAACAGCATAGGCTACACCTTC
cdr3_aa: CASSNSIGYTF

d_call: NA
v_call: TRBV14
j_call: TRBJ2-5
clone_size: NA
cdr3_length: 17
cdr3_nt: TGTGCCAGCAGCGGAGGGACAGCGATGTTCTACCAAGAGACCCAGTACTTC
cdr3_aa: CASSGGTAMFYQETQYF

d_call: TRBD2
v_call: TRBV19
j_call: TRBJ2-2
clone_size: NA
cdr3_length: 15
cdr3_nt: TGTGCCAGTAGGACATCGGGGGGTGGGACCGGGGAGCTGTTTTTT
cdr3_aa: CASRTSGGGTGELFF

d_call: TRBD2
v_call: TRBV15
j_call: TRBJ2-7
clone_size: NA
cdr3_length: 15
cdr3_nt: TGTGCCACCAGCAGAGGCCCGGGGGGGCTTCACGAGCAGTACTTC
cdr3_aa: CATSRGPGGLHEQYF

d_call: TRBD2
v_call: TRBV5-4
j_call: TRBJ2-7
clone_size: NA
cdr3_length: 14
cdr3_nt: TGTGCCAGCAGCTTACTAGCGGGGGGAGGGGAGCAGTACTTC
cdr3_aa: CASSLLAGGGEQYF

d_call: TRBD2
v_call: TRBV6-5
j_call: TRBJ2-7
clone_size: NA
cdr3_length: 15
cdr3_nt: TGTGCCAGCAGTCATACTAGCGGGGGCTCCTACGAGCAGTACTTC
cdr3_aa: CASSHTSGGSYEQYF

d_call: TRBD1
v_call: TRBV5-6
j_call: TRBJ2-7
clone_size: NA
cdr3_length: 13
cdr3_nt: TGTGCCAGCAGCTTGGGGGACAGTGACGAGCAGTACTTC
cdr3_aa: CASSLGDSDEQYF

d_call: NA
v_call: TRBV2
j_call: TRBJ1-2
clone_size: NA
cdr3_length: 12
cdr3_nt: TGTGCCAGCAGTGAGGAGGGAGGGGGCTACACCTTC
cdr3_aa: CASSEEGGGYTF

d_call: TRBD1
v_call: TRBV5-4
j_call: TRBJ2-2
clone_size: NA
cdr3_length: 16
cdr3_nt: TGTGCCAGCAGCGCGGGACAGGGGGCGGACACCGGGGAGCTGTTTTTT
cdr3_aa: CASSAGQGADTGELFF

d_call: TRBD1
v_call: TRBV6-1
j_call: TRBJ2-7
clone_size: NA
cdr3_length: 12
cdr3_nt: TGTGCCAGCAGTGCTGGACAGGACGAGCAGTACTTC
cdr3_aa: CASSAGQDEQYF

d_call: TRBD1
v_call: TRBV19
j_call: TRBJ1-3
clone_size: NA
cdr3_length: 17
cdr3_nt: TGTGCCAGCCTTCCGACTGACAGGGCCTCGTCTGGAAACACCATATATTTT
cdr3_aa: CASLPTDRASSGNTIYF

d_call: NA
v_call: TRBV6-5
j_call: TRBJ2-7
clone_size: NA
cdr3_length: 11
cdr3_nt: TGTGCCAGCAGTTCACTCTACGAGCAGTACTTC
cdr3_aa: CASSSLYEQYF

d_call: NA
v_call: TRBV7-2
j_call: TRBJ2-2
clone_size: NA
cdr3_length: 17
cdr3_nt: TGTGCCAGCAGCTTAAATCGGCGACAGGTTAACACCGGGGAGCTGTTTTTT
cdr3_aa: CASSLNRRQVNTGELFF

d_call: TRBD2
v_call: TRBV10-3
j_call: TRBJ2-7
clone_size: few
cdr3_length: 15
cdr3_nt: TGTGCCATCAAGGTCAGCGGGGGGCCGCCCTACGAGCAGTACTTC
cdr3_aa: CAIKVSGGPPYEQYF

d_call: TRBD1
v_call: TRBV6-1
j_call: TRBJ1-6
clone_size: NA
cdr3_length: 16
cdr3_nt: TGTGCCAGCAGTGCCCGGACAGGGGGGACGAATTCACCCCTCCACTTT
cdr3_aa: CASSARTGGTNSPLHF

d_call: TRBD1
v_call: TRBV5-1
j_call: TRBJ1-2
clone_size: few
cdr3_length: 14
cdr3_nt: TGCGCCAGCAGCGAACAGGGGAGCAACTATGGCTACACCTTC
cdr3_aa: CASSEQGSNYGYTF

d_call: NA
v_call: TRBV9
j_call: TRBJ2-7
clone_size: NA
cdr3_length: 15
cdr3_nt: TGTGCCAGCAGCCCATCGACAGTCCCTTTTTACGAGCAGTACTTC
cdr3_aa: CASSPSTVPFYEQYF

d_call: NA
v_call: TRBV9
j_call: TRBJ1-4
clone_size: NA
cdr3_length: 15
cdr3_nt: TGTGCCAGCAGCGCTACAGGGATGATGGGAGAAAAACTGTTTTTT
cdr3_aa: CASSATGMMGEKLFF

d_call: NA
v_call: TRBV29-1
j_call: TRBJ1-3
clone_size: once
cdr3_length: 12
cdr3_nt: TGCAGCGTTGCGGGGGGCAAGAACACCATATATTTT
cdr3_aa: CSVAGGKNTIYF

d_call: TRBD1
v_call: TRBV19
j_call: TRBJ1-2
clone_size: NA
cdr3_length: 15
cdr3_nt: TGTGCCAGTACCAGGGGGGCAGGGAGTAACTATGGCTACACCTTC
cdr3_aa: CASTRGAGSNYGYTF

d_call: TRBD2
v_call: TRBV9
j_call: TRBJ2-2
clone_size: NA
cdr3_length: 17
cdr3_nt: TGTGCCAGCAGCGCGGGGCGACTAGCTATAAACACCGGGGAGCTGTTTTTT
cdr3_aa: CASSAGRLAINTGELFF

d_call: NA
v_call: TRBV19
j_call: TRBJ1-3
clone_size: NA
cdr3_length: 15
cdr3_nt: TGTGCCAGTAGCATTTTTAGGGGCTCTGGAAACACCATATATTTT
cdr3_aa: CASSIFRGSGNTIYF

d_call: TRBD1
v_call: TRBV19
j_call: TRBJ1-2
clone_size: NA
cdr3_length: 13
cdr3_nt: TGTGCCAGCACGGGACAGGGGGCTGGTGGCTACACCTTC
cdr3_aa: CASTGQGAGGYTF

d_call: TRBD1
v_call: TRBV28
j_call: TRBJ1-1
clone_size: NA
cdr3_length: 13
cdr3_nt: TGTGCCAGCAGGTTACAGGGGGCGGTTGAAGCTTTCTTT
cdr3_aa: CASRLQGAVEAFF

d_call: NA
v_call: TRBV13
j_call: TRBJ1-6
clone_size: NA
cdr3_length: 12
cdr3_nt: TGTGCCAGCAGCCAAGGGGTTGCACCCCTCCACTTT
cdr3_aa: CASSQGVAPLHF

d_call: TRBD1
v_call: TRBV5-1
j_call: TRBJ2-7
clone_size: NA
cdr3_length: 16
cdr3_nt: TGCGCCAGCAGCGCGCCCCGGGACAGGAGCTCCTACGAGCAGTACTTC
cdr3_aa: CASSAPRDRSSYEQYF

d_call: TRBD2
v_call: TRBV4-2
j_call: TRBJ2-2
clone_size: NA
cdr3_length: 15
cdr3_nt: TGTGCCAGCAGCCGCGGGGGGGTCTTCACCGGGGAGCTGTTTTTT
cdr3_aa: CASSRGGVFTGELFF

d_call: TRBD2
v_call: TRBV5-1
j_call: TRBJ2-1
clone_size: few
cdr3_length: 15
cdr3_nt: TGCGCCAGCTCCCTCGGGACTAGCGGTTCCAATGAGCAGTTCTTC
cdr3_aa: CASSLGTSGSNEQFF

d_call: TRBD1
v_call: TRBV27
j_call: TRBJ2-7
clone_size: NA
cdr3_length: 13
cdr3_nt: TGTGCCAGCAGGAAACAGGGGGCTAACGAGCAGTACTTC
cdr3_aa: CASRKQGANEQYF

d_call: NA
v_call: TRBV30
j_call: TRBJ2-5
clone_size: NA
cdr3_length: 15
cdr3_nt: TGTGCCTGGAGTGTCGTGGCGGGGCCTCAAGAGACCCAGTACTTC
cdr3_aa: CAWSVVAGPQETQYF

d_call: NA
v_call: TRBV19
j_call: TRBJ2-4
clone_size: NA
cdr3_length: 14
cdr3_nt: TGTGCCACCACCCAATCAGGGTCGCAAAACATTCAGTACTTC
cdr3_aa: CATTQSGSQNIQYF

d_call: TRBD2
v_call: TRBV7-9
j_call: TRBJ2-3
clone_size: NA
cdr3_length: 15
cdr3_nt: TGTGCCAGCAGCCACGAGCGGGGACTTCACGGGGGGCAGTATTTT
cdr3_aa: CASSHERGLHGGQYF

d_call: TRBD2
v_call: TRBV5-1
j_call: TRBJ2-1
clone_size: NA
cdr3_length: 15
cdr3_nt: TGCGCCAGCAGCCCCGTGGGGACTACTCACAATGAGCAGTTCTTC
cdr3_aa: CASSPVGTTHNEQFF

d_call: NA
v_call: TRBV2
j_call: TRBJ2-4
clone_size: NA
cdr3_length: 16
cdr3_nt: TGTGCCAGCAGTGAAAGGGGGTCGGAGTCCCCGGACAATCAGTACTTC
cdr3_aa: CASSERGSESPDNQYF

d_call: NA
v_call: TRBV4-3
j_call: TRBJ2-5
clone_size: few
cdr3_length: 18
cdr3_nt: TGCGCCAGCAGCCAAGTCTGGTGGATATCGGACACCCAGGAGACCCAGTACTTC
cdr3_aa: CASSQVWWISDTQETQYF

d_call: TRBD1
v_call: TRBV6-5
j_call: TRBJ1-1
clone_size: once
cdr3_length: 14
cdr3_nt: TGTGCCAGCATTGAGGGGGCTGGGGGCACTGAAGCTTTCTTT
cdr3_aa: CASIEGAGGTEAFF

d_call: TRBD2
v_call: TRBV5-1
j_call: TRBJ2-6
clone_size: NA
cdr3_length: 19
cdr3_nt: TGCGCCAGCAGCTTGGTACTAGCGGGGGTCGTCTCTGGGGCCAACGTCCTGACTTTC
cdr3_aa: CASSLVLAGVVSGANVLTF

d_call: TRBD1
v_call: TRBV30
j_call: TRBJ2-6
clone_size: NA
cdr3_length: 15
cdr3_nt: TGTGCCTGGATGCAGACAGGGGTGGGGGCCAACGTCCTGACTTTC
cdr3_aa: CAWMQTGVGANVLTF

d_call: NA
v_call: TRBV2
j_call: TRBJ2-3
clone_size: NA
cdr3_length: 11
cdr3_nt: TGTGCCAGCAGTGATATTAATACGCAGTATTTT
cdr3_aa: CASSDINTQYF

d_call: NA
v_call: TRBV6-6
j_call: TRBJ1-2
clone_size: NA
cdr3_length: 12
cdr3_nt: TGTGCCAGCAGACAGGGCGACTATGGCTACACCTTC
cdr3_aa: CASRQGDYGYTF

d_call: NA
v_call: TRBV5-4
j_call: TRBJ1-4
clone_size: few
cdr3_length: 14
cdr3_nt: TGTGCCAGCAGCTTACAATTTAGTAGCGAAAAACTGTTTTTT
cdr3_aa: CASSLQFSSEKLFF

d_call: TRBD1
v_call: TRBV10-3
j_call: TRBJ1-4
clone_size: NA
cdr3_length: 17
cdr3_nt: TGTGCCATCAGTGCCGGGACAGCCCCTGCAACTAATGAAAAACTGTTTTTT
cdr3_aa: CAISAGTAPATNEKLFF

d_call: TRBD1
v_call: TRBV5-4
j_call: TRBJ1-1
clone_size: NA
cdr3_length: 15
cdr3_nt: TGTGCCAGCAGCCCCGGGGGACAGGGGAACACTGAAGCTTTCTTT
cdr3_aa: CASSPGGQGNTEAFF

d_call: TRBD1
v_call: TRBV28
j_call: TRBJ1-2
clone_size: NA
cdr3_length: 15
cdr3_nt: TGTGCCAGCAGTCCCACTGACAGGGGGATCTATGGCTACACCTTC
cdr3_aa: CASSPTDRGIYGYTF